The present TCR beta chain was sequenced within a study of blood T cell repertoires in COVID-19. Study summary: Material from acute and convalescent COVID-19 was sourced from the United States, Italy and Spain.

Germline loops: CDR1 SNHLY, CDR2 FYNNEI. V was cut by 2 bases and J by 6 bases, with 18 bases left in between. This CDR3 has 16 amino acids. The method was immunoSEQ multiplex PCR; TCRdb's version includes in-frame clones alone and lacks a portion of them. The data hold a few hundred thousand clones, with approximately 86% observed a single time. The sequenced sample consisted of PBMCs or T cells enriched from blood (not recorded which). The V call is TRBV2, the J call TRBJ2-3; perhaps TRBD1 as D (5 bases). This sequence was found in a woman aged 45-65 years who had recovered from COVID-19. As DNA, the CDR3 is TGTGCCAGCAGTGAATGGGGTGACAGAAGCTCGGATACGCAGTATTTT. Translating gives CASSEWGDRSSDTQYF.